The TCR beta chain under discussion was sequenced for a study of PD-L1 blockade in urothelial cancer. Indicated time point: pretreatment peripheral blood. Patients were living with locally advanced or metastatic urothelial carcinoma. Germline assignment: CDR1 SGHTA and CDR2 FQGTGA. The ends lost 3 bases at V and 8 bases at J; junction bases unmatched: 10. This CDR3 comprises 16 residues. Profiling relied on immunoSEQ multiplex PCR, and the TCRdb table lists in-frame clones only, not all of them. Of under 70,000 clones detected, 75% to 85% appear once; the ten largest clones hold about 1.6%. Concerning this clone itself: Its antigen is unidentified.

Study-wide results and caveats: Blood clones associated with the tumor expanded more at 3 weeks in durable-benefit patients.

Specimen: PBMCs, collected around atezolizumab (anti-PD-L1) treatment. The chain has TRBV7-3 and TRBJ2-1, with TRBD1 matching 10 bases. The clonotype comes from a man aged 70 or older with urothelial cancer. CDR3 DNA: TGTGCCAGCAGCTTGAATGGGGGACAGGGGTTCGATGAGCAGTTCTTC. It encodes CASSLNGGQGFDEQFF.